Given below is one T cell receptor beta chain in context. The CDR3 runs to 15 residues. Germline CDR1 reads LNHDA; CDR2 reads SQIVND (reference sequence). Deletions cut 7 bases from V and 2 bases from J, with 17 bases between. The sample originates from a study of T-cell memory formation after mild COVID-19. The overall study: TCR clustering was largely donor specific.

TCRalpha and TCRbeta libraries used 5'RACE with constant-segment primers and UMIs. One entry per CDR3 protein results from TCRdb running MiXCR on the 5' RACE reads. The sample carries hundreds of thousands of distinct CDR3 sequences, roughly 18% recorded once. The receptor was derived from a man aged 18 to 29 who had mild COVID-19 (a few samples of this study predate the infection). Cell type and time point are not known. Sequencing was done on a sample of PBMCs or a T cell subset sorted from them (not recorded which). The chain uses TRBV19 and TRBJ1-2, with D unclear. CDR3 coding DNA: TGTGCCAGTAACCCCGAGGTCAGGAGAAACTATGGCTACACCTTC. This gives the protein CASNPEVRRNYGYTF.